These 26 T cell receptor beta chains were sequenced from one sample in a study of blood T cell repertoires in COVID-19. Data came from immunoSEQ multiplex PCR; TCRdb stores just in-frame clones and leaves some out. The repertoire includes roughly 200,000 clones, 80% of them detected once, and 6.9% sits in the top ten. The source material was peripheral blood. These receptors came from a man aged 55-75 years with acute or convalescent COVID-19.

The chain couples TRBV7-3 to TRBJ1-3; D is unclear. Germline CDR1 is SGHTA and CDR2 is FQGTGA. The ends were cut back, 5 bases at V and 0 bases at J, with 14 bases in the middle. The CDR3 length is 16 residues. CDR3 loop: CASSPSPQSSGNTIYF. CDR3 nucleotides: TGTGCCAGCAGCCCCTCCCCACAGAGCTCTGGAAACACCATATATTTT. Based on the CDR3 plus reference TRBV7-3 and TRBJ1-3, the full variable domain is GAGVSQTPSNKVTEKGKYVELRCDPISGHTALYWYRQSLGQGPEFLIYFQGTGAADDSGLPNDRFFAVRPEGSVSTLKIQRTERGDSAVYLCASSPSPQSSGNTIYFGEGSWLTVV.

The chain uses TRBV6-1 and TRBJ2-7; perhaps TRBD1 as D (6 bases). Trimming took 0 bases from V and 6 from J, leaving 18 bases between them. Germline CDR1 and CDR2: MNHNS and SASEGT. This CDR3 is 16 amino acids long. In nucleotides, the CDR3 is TGTGCCAGCAGTGAAGCGGCTTACAGGGTTTTAGGCGAGCAGTACTTC. Translating gives CASSEAAYRVLGEQYF.

V and J are TRBV3-1 (or the pseudogene TRBV3-2) and TRBJ1-3, with unresolved D. The germline gives CDR1 LGHDT, CDR2 YNNKEL (reference sequence). There are 17 residues in the CDR3. Trimming took 0 bases from V and 0 from J, leaving 12 bases between them. The CDR3 bases are TGTGCCAGCAGCCAAGATCGGGAGGGTGTCTCTGGAAACACCATATATTTT. Its protein product is CASSQDREGVSGNTIYF.

The V and J genes are TRBV12-3 or TRBV12-4 and TRBJ1-2; D unresolved. Deletions cut 4 bases from V and 4 bases from J, with 7 bases between. The CDR3 length is 12 residues. The CDR3 here is CASSWEGYGYTF. In nucleotides, the CDR3 is TGTGCCAGCAGTTGGGAGGGCTATGGCTACACCTTC.

The J gene is TRBJ1-5, the V gene TRBV4-3; possibly TRBD1 for D (5 bases). CDR3 length equals 16 residues. V was trimmed by 3 bases and J by 6 bases, leaving 18 bases between them. CDR1 and CDR2 from the germline V gene are LGHNA and YSLEER. Written as DNA, the CDR3 is TGCGCCAGCAGCCACGATCGGGGGGATTTAGGTCAGCCCCAGCATTTT. Its translation: CASSHDRGDLGQPQHF.

The J gene is TRBJ1-6, the V gene TRBV7-9; maybe TRBD1 (6 bases). This CDR3 spans 18 amino acids. Looked up from germline, CDR1 is SEHNR and CDR2 is FQNEAQ (reference sequence). Trimming stripped 5 bases from V and 7 bases from J, with 24 bases between. The CDR3 here is CASSLPPGGGAMNSPLHF. CDR3 sequence (DNA): TGTGCCAGCAGCCTCCCCCCGGGCGGGGGCGCAATGAATTCACCCCTCCACTTT.

CDR3 in amino acids: CASSQRGAGAMNTEAFF. The CDR3, as DNA: TGTGCCAGCAGCCAAAGAGGCGCAGGGGCCATGAACACTGAAGCTTTCTTT. The chain links TRBV4-2 to TRBJ1-1; tentatively, D is TRBD1 (6 bases). Trimming cost V 2 bases and J 0 bases, with 16 bases left between them. CDR1 is LGHNA, CDR2 YNFKEQ, per germline. The length of the CDR3 is 17 residues.

This clone showed up many times. This chain uses TRBV19 with TRBJ2-2; TRBD2 matches 9 bases. Germline trimming cut 3 bases from V and 3 bases from J; bases unmatched to any gene: 2. Germline V lookup: CDR1 LNHDA, CDR2 SQIVND (reference sequence). This CDR3 is 15 amino acids long. This CDR3 reads CASSILAGYTGELFF. The CDR3 DNA reads TGTGCCAGTAGTATCCTAGCGGGGTACACCGGGGAGCTGTTTTTT.

The J gene is TRBJ1-5, the V gene TRBV19, with no clear D. V lost 6 bases, J lost 2 bases, and 23 bases lay in between. The length of the CDR3 is 18 residues. Germline V gene sequence: CDR1 LNHDA, CDR2 SQIVND (reference sequence). CDR3 in amino acids: CASRPPNSGRGGNQPQHF. CDR3 nucleotides: TGTGCCAGTAGACCTCCTAATAGCGGGCGAGGTGGCAATCAGCCCCAGCATTTT. Full variable domain (missing parts from reference TRBV19 and TRBJ1-5): DGGITQSPKYLFRKEGQNVTLSCEQNLNHDAMYWYRQDPGQGLRLIYYSQIVNDFQKGDIAEGYSVSREKKESFPLTVTSAQKNPTAFYLCASRPPNSGRGGNQPQHFGDGTRLSIL.

The chain recombines TRBV6-4 with TRBJ1-2, with 8 bases aligning to TRBD1. The V segment lost 5 bases and the J segment 6 bases; nucleotides outside the gene matches: 2. The CDR3 spans 12 residues. Germline V gene data show CDR1 as MRHNA and CDR2 as SNTAGT. The CDR3 nucleotides are TGTGCCAGCAGTAACAGGGGGGATGGCTACACCTTC. Translating gives CASSNRGDGYTF.

The V and J genes are TRBV6-5 and TRBJ2-3; 11 positions agree with TRBD2. CDR1 is MNHEY and CDR2 is SVGAGI in the germline V gene. The CDR3 is 15 residues long. With V trimmed by 6 bases and J by 1 base, 3 bases remained unmatched. The CDR3 nucleotides are TGTGCCAGCAGCCTAGCGGGGGGAGGCACAGATACGCAGTATTTT. Translation gives CASSLAGGGTDTQYF.

The rearrangement links TRBV6-2 or TRBV6-3 to TRBJ1-2; 7 positions match TRBD1. Trimming took 3 bases from V and 14 from J; bases not matched to a gene: 12. This CDR3 spans 13 amino acids. In germline, CDR1 is MNHEY, CDR2 SVGEGT. In DNA form, the CDR3 reads TGTGCCAGCAGTTATCTTGGGATGACAGGGCTAACCTTC. Translating it yields CASSYLGMTGLTF.

The V gene is TRBV4-3, the J gene TRBJ1-6; TRBD1 aligns across 7 bases. The CDR3 contains 16 residues. Germline CDR1 LGHNA, CDR2 YSLEER. The junction had 7 bases not matched to a gene; V was cut back by 3 bases and J by 5 bases. CDR3 bases: TGCGCCAGCAGCCAGGGATTCGGACAGGATAATTCACCCCTCCACTTT. This codes for CASSQGFGQDNSPLHF.

The chain employs TRBV9 and TRBJ1-2, with 8 positions matching TRBD1. CDR1 SGDLS and CDR2 YYNGEE come from the germline V gene. The CDR3 spans 15 residues. The V segment lost 0 bases and the J segment 7 bases; nucleotides outside the gene matches: 8. The DNA for the CDR3 is TGTGCCAGCAGCGTAGATCGGACAGGGTTTTTTGGCTACACCTTC. It is translated as CASSVDRTGFFGYTF.

CDR3 sequence: CASSVEGLGGNTIYF. The CDR3 DNA follows: TGTGCCAGCAGCGTAGAGGGGCTTGGCGGAAACACCATATATTTT. The rearrangement links TRBV9 to TRBJ1-3, with D possibly TRBD1 on 5 matching bases. V was pared by 0 bases and J by 4 bases, with 11 bases between. Germline CDR1 SGDLS, CDR2 YYNGEE. The CDR3 is 15 amino acids.

This chain joins TRBV7-2 and TRBJ2-7, with 8 bases that match TRBD1. CDR1 is SGHTA, CDR2 FQGNSA, per germline. V lost 1 base and J lost 3; bases outside the gene matches: 5. CDR3 length: 15 residues. CDR3 DNA sequence: TGTGCCAGCAGCTTAGTATTCACAGGGGGCTACGAGCAGTACTTC. Amino acids: CASSLVFTGGYEQYF. Drawing the rest from reference TRBV7-2 and TRBJ2-7, the complete variable domain is GAGVSQSPSNKVTEKGKDVELRCDPISGHTALYWYRQSLGQGLEFLIYFQGNSAPDKSGLPSDRFSAERTGGSVSTLTIQRTQQEDSAVYLCASSLVFTGGYEQYFGPGTRLTVT.

The rearrangement uses TRBV7-8 and TRBJ1-1, with 8 bases aligning to TRBD1. CDR1 and CDR2 from the germline V gene are SGHVS and FQNEAQ. The CDR3 runs 12 residues. The junction had 5 bases not matched to a gene; V was cut back by 2 bases and J by 12 bases. The CDR3 DNA reads TGTGCCAGCAGCTTACGACAGGGGCGATCTTTCTTT. It translates to CASSLRQGRSFF.

V gene TRBV4-3 combines with J gene TRBJ2-1; TRBD2 is a possible D gene (6 bases). The CDR3 covers 14 residues. Germline V lookup: CDR1 LGHNA, CDR2 YSLEER. The V and J ends lost 4 bases and 9 bases respectively, with 16 bases between them. The CDR3 sequence: CASSPRTIAAEQFF. CDR3 coding DNA: TGCGCCAGCAGCCCCCGGACTATTGCGGCTGAGCAGTTCTTC.

This clone was seen only once. The V gene is TRBV5-1, the J gene TRBJ2-3, with a tentative D call TRBD2 (7 bases). Trimming pared 4 bases from V and 6 bases from J, leaving 18 bases between. CDR3 length equals 15 residues. The germline gives CDR1 SGHRS, CDR2 YFSETQ. The CDR3 region is CASSPGAGAQDTQYF. The CDR3 DNA sequence: TGCGCCAGCAGCCCAGGCGCGGGGGCCCAGGATACGCAGTATTTT.

This chain links TRBV5-1 with TRBJ1-4, with D unresolved. Trimming pared 6 bases from V and 0 bases from J, leaving 12 bases between. CDR1 is SGHRS, CDR2 YFSETQ, per germline. This CDR3 is 15 amino acids long. CDR3 region: CASKVGSTTNEKLFF. DNA for the CDR3: TGCGCCAGCAAGGTGGGGAGTACAACTAATGAAAAACTGTTTTTT.

The chain links TRBV6-5 to TRBJ1-5; 7 positions match TRBD1. Per germline, CDR1 MNHEY and CDR2 SVGAGI. The CDR3 loop spans 15 amino acids. The J segment lost 0 bases and the V segment lost 6 bases, leaving 5 bases of the junction unmatched. The CDR3 region is CASSRTGDSNQPQHF. The CDR3 coding sequence is TGTGCCAGCAGCCGTACAGGGGATAGCAATCAGCCCCAGCATTTT.

This clone was picked up one time. The chain employs TRBV21-1 and TRBJ2-1; the listed D gene, TRBD2, was not tested against the DNA. TRBV21-1 is deemed a pseudogene. The CDR3 is 18 residues long. CDR3 in amino acids: CASSKARATSGKNNEQFF. CDR3 in DNA: TGTGCCAGCAGCAAAGCGAGGGCGACTAGCGGGAAGAACAATGAGCAGTTCTTC.

This clone was counted a few times. The V call is TRBV7-9, the J call TRBJ2-3; possible D gene TRBD1, 5 bases. CDR1 is SEHNR, CDR2 FQNEAQ, per germline (reference sequence). The CDR3 sequence is 16 residues long. With 2 bases removed from V and 2 bases from J, the gap between germline ends came to 14 bases. The CDR3, as DNA: TGTGCCAGCAGCTTATTGGGGCAGACCTTCACAGATACGCAGTATTTT. It specifies CASSLLGQTFTDTQYF. The full variable domain, rest sourced from reference TRBV7-9 and TRBJ2-3, is DTGVSQNPRHKITKRGQNVTFRCDPISEHNRLYWYRQTLGQGPEFLTYFQNEAQLEKSRLLSDRFSAERPKGSFSTLEIQRTEQGDSAMYLCASSLLGQTFTDTQYFGPGTRLTVL.

This clone was seen only a few times. V and J are TRBV6-5 and TRBJ2-3; 8 bases agree with TRBD1. CDR1 MNHEY and CDR2 SVGAGI come from the germline V gene. The CDR3 runs 15 residues. V gave up 5 bases and J gave up 2 bases; unmatched junction bases: 6. The CDR3 region has the DNA TGTGCCAGCAGTCGGGACAGGCTCTACACAGATACGCAGTATTTT. Translation: CASSRDRLYTDTQYF.

J is TRBJ1-6 and V is TRBV3-1 (or the pseudogene TRBV3-2), with TRBD1 matching over 7 bases. The germline V gene encodes CDR1 LGHDT and CDR2 YNNKEL (reference sequence). The CDR3 extends over 14 amino acids. The J segment lost 2 bases and the V segment lost 6 bases, leaving 1 base of the junction unmatched. CDR3 residues: CASSDRAYNSPLHF. As DNA, the CDR3 is TGTGCCAGCAGTGACAGGGCCTATAATTCACCCCTCCACTTT.

The chain uses TRBV6-1 and TRBJ2-5, with TRBD1 matching 9 bases. The CDR3 covers 16 residues. Germline CDR1 reads MNHNS; CDR2 reads SASEGT. Losses at the gene ends were 0 bases for V and 3 bases for J; bases not matched to a gene: 5. The CDR3 spells CASSEALGQGKETQYF. CDR3 bases: TGTGCCAGCAGTGAAGCGTTGGGACAGGGAAAAGAGACCCAGTACTTC.